A single sample is the source of the 9 T cell receptor beta chains below, sequenced in a study of shared clonotypes between healthy human individuals. Repertoires were generated with immunoSEQ multiplex PCR, while TCRdb's copy carries only in-frame clones and drops some. This sample carries about 1 million clones, 65% to 75% of them seen once, and the ten largest clones take about 1.5%. Sequenced: memory CD4+ T cells sorted from blood. Specified subset: CD45RA-negative fraction. Every receptor here comes from a man aged 18 to 35 in good health.

The J gene is TRBJ1-4, the V gene TRBV10-2, with 10 nucleotides matching TRBD1. From germline, CDR1 is WSHSY and CDR2 SAAADI. This CDR3 region has 16 residues. J was trimmed by 7 bases and V by 6 bases; bases with no gene match: 11. DNA of the CDR3: TGCGCCAGCAGGAGGGGTTTGGGACAGGGGCGTGAAAAACTGTTTTTT. This translates into CASRRGLGQGREKLFF.

V usage is TRBV7-3 and J usage is TRBJ2-5; D perhaps matches TRBD2 (7 bases). In germline, CDR1 is SGHTA, CDR2 FQGTGA. This CDR3 has 15 residues. V was shortened by 5 bases and J by 4 bases, with 17 bases between the two germline ends. The CDR3 DNA reads TGTGCCAGCAGCCCGAAGGGGGGGCTCCCAGAGACCCAGTACTTC. Translating it yields CASSPKGGLPETQYF.

The chain recombines TRBV6-5 with TRBJ1-2; TRBD1 matches at 7 bases. The CDR3 consists of 15 residues. The V segment lost 6 bases and the J segment 4 bases; nucleotides outside the gene matches: 11. The germline CDR1 and CDR2 sequences are MNHEY and SVGAGI. CDR3 region: CASRPGTAGSYGYTF. CDR3 bases: TGTGCCAGCAGACCCGGGACAGCGGGCAGCTATGGCTACACCTTC.

The chain combines TRBV5-4 with TRBJ1-1; TRBD1 matches at 8 bases. The CDR3 is 14 residues long. After removal of 5 bases from V and 3 bases from J, the junction contained 6 bases not matched to a gene. Germline CDR1 reads SGHNT; CDR2 reads YYREEE (reference sequence). The CDR3 DNA follows: TGTGCCAGCAGGCCAGGGGGCGGATACACTGAAGCTTTCTTT. Protein product: CASRPGGGYTEAFF.

This sequence joins TRBV5-1 and TRBJ2-5; 8 nucleotides line up with TRBD2. The CDR3 has 15 residues. Germline CDR1 reads SGHRS; CDR2 reads YFSETQ. With 1 base clipped from V and 3 bases from J, the junction kept 5 bases outside the gene matches. The CDR3 DNA reads TGCGCCAGCAGCTTGAGGTCGGGAGGGGAAGAGACCCAGTACTTC. Translating gives CASSLRSGGEETQYF.

This clone was seen a few times. CDR3 amino acids: CASSRGQDNSNYGYTF. CDR3 sequence (DNA): TGTGCCAGCAGCCGCGGTCAGGACAATTCTAACTATGGCTACACCTTC. The genes are TRBV5-6 and TRBJ1-2; perhaps TRBD1 as D (5 bases). CDR3 size: 16 residues. Between the trimmed V and J ends, which lost 4 bases and 0 bases, there was a span of 16 bases. Germline CDR1 and CDR2: SGHDT and YYEEEE.

This chain connects TRBV6-4 to TRBJ2-2, with 7 bases lining up with TRBD1. Germline V CDR1 and CDR2: MRHNA, SNTAGT. The V gene end was trimmed by 5 bases and the J gene end by 1 base; junction bases not matched to a gene: 4. The CDR3 length is 15 residues. CDR3 sequence reads: CASSSGTENTGELFF. The CDR3 nucleotides read TGTGCCAGCAGTTCCGGGACAGAGAACACCGGGGAGCTGTTTTTT.

This clone was detected only once. The gene calls are TRBV19 and TRBJ1-6; D remains unclear. The length of the CDR3 is 16 residues. Between the trimmed V and J ends, which lost 7 bases and 7 bases, there was a span of 20 bases. Germline lookup yields CDR1 LNHDA and CDR2 SQIVND (reference sequence). CDR3: CASTTPGGRGNSPLHF. CDR3 nucleotide sequence: TGTGCCAGTACCACACCCGGAGGGCGCGGAAATTCACCCCTCCACTTT.

Only one count was recorded for this clone. The V gene is TRBV5-1, the J gene TRBJ1-3; D remains unclear. This CDR3 has 14 amino acids. Trimming shortened V by 2 bases and J by 4 bases, and 10 bases separated the two germline ends. CDR1 and CDR2 (germline): SGHRS, YFSETQ. The DNA for the CDR3 is TGCGCCAGCAGCTTACCGGGAGGAGGAAACACCATATATTTT. It yields the protein CASSLPGGGNTIYF.